The source of this T cell receptor (beta chain) is a study of beta chain features in type 1 diabetes. Study details: Healthy donors and patients showed comparable age, gender and cell yields.

Via the markers CD45RO/CCR7/CD25/CD127/CD95/CD27, stem cell-like memory, regulatory, central memory and naive CD4+ cells were sorted. V dropped 5 bases and J dropped 9 bases, with 12 bases sitting between them. Looked up from germline, CDR1 is SEHNR and CDR2 is FQNEAQ (reference sequence). The CDR3 spans 12 residues. Expressed TCRB transcripts were sequenced, since all the RNA that had been isolated was reverse transcribed. Libraries were prepared by immunoSEQ multiplex PCR; TCRdb keeps only in-frame clonotypes and omits some of them. Of approximately 170,000 clones in the sample, approximately 8.1% were seen once. This clone appeared a few times. The antigen is unknown. Regarding the study as a whole: The similarity of naive, central memory and Treg TCRB repertoires appeared greater among patients than among healthy donors. There was a moderate but significant shortening of TCRB CDR3s in all four CD4+ subsets of Type 1 diabetes patients.

The sequence was obtained from a woman aged 40 to 55 with type 1 diabetes. This chain joins TRBV7-9 and TRBJ2-3; D is perhaps TRBD2 (5 bases). The sample comprised central memory CD4+ T cells from blood. The CDR3 protein is CASSADSWTQYF. DNA for the CDR3: TGTGCCAGCAGCGCGGACTCATGGACGCAGTATTTT.